These T cell receptor beta chains were read from a single sample in a study of T cells in Graves' hyperthyroidism and ophthalmopathy. TCRdb analysed the multiplex PCR reads with MiXCR anew, one entry per CDR3 protein. Of 300,000 or so distinct CDR3 sequences in the sample, over 15% were seen once. Specimen: blood. The receptors were sampled from a woman aged 55-70 years with Graves' ophthalmopathy. The CDR3 runs from the conserved cysteine through the conserved F or W. A D gene is named only where the DNA matches it firmly. Not every row has a clone size; where given, it reads once, few, many or a size class.

d_call j_call v_call clone_size cdr3_nt cdr3_aa
TRBD1 TRBJ2-2 TRBV7-3 many TGTGCCAGCAGCTTAACCGGGACAGTTACCGGGGAGCTGTTTTTT CASSLTGTVTGELFF
. TRBJ1-1 TRBV19 many TGTGCCAGTAGTTCGGGGTACCCGAACACTGAAGCTTTCTTT CASSSGYPNTEAFF
. TRBJ1-5 TRBV5-1 few TGCGCCAGCAGCTTGAGTCCGGATCGGCCCCAGCATTTT CASSLSPDRPQHF
. TRBJ1-2 TRBV12-3/TRBV12-4 many TGTGCCAGCAGTTGGACCCAGGGGTGGGATGGCTACACCTTC CASSWTQGWDGYTF
. TRBJ2-7 TRBV5-1 . TGCGCCAGCAGCTTGGCCCGGGACTCGAAAGACTACGAGCAGTACTTC CASSLARDSKDYEQYF
TRBD2 TRBJ2-1 TRBV7-2 few TGTGCCAGCAGCCCTCAGGGTAGCGGGGGGACCTACAATGAGCAGTTCTTC CASSPQGSGGTYNEQFF
. TRBJ1-3 TRBV4-1 . TGCGCCAGCAGCTCCCGGAACGGCCCTGGAAACACCATATATTTT CASSSRNGPGNTIYF
TRBD1 TRBJ1-1 TRBV19 . TGTGCCAGTAGTATACCCCACTGGACAGGGCTGTACACTGAAGCTTTCTTT CASSIPHWTGLYTEAFF
. TRBJ1-5 TRBV7-9 many TGTGCCAGCAGCTTAGGTCCGCCGTCTTATAGCAATCAGCCCCAGCATTTT CASSLGPPSYSNQPQHF
. TRBJ1-6 TRBV5-1 . TGCGCCAGCAGCTTGGCTGGATTTTCACCCCTCCACTTT CASSLAGFSPLHF